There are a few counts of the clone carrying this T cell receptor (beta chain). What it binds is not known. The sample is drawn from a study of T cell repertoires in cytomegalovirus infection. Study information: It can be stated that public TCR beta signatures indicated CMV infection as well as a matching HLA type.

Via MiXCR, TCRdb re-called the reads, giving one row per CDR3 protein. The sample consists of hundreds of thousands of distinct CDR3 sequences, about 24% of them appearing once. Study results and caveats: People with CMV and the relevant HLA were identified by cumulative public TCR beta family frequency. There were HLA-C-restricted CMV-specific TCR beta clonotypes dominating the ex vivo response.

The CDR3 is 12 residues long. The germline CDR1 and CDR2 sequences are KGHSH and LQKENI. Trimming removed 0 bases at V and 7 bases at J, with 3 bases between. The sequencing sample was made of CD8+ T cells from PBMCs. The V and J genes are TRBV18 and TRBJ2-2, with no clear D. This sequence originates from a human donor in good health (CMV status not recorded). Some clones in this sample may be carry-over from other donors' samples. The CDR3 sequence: CASSPPYGELFF. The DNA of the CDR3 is TGTGCCAGCTCACCACCGTACGGGGAGCTGTTTTTT.